Listed below are T cell receptor beta chains from one sample, sequenced in a study of blood T cell repertoires in COVID-19. Sequenced by immunoSEQ multiplex PCR; TCRdb stores in-frame clones only, minus some. The top ten clones hold around 5.3% of a sample with approximately 54,000 clones, roughly 76% of them seen once. The sequencing input was peripheral blood. These receptors were obtained from a woman aged 55-69 years with acute or convalescent COVID-19. CDR3s include the opening cysteine and the closing phenylalanine or tryptophan. D genes are given only for firm matches. The listing skips clone size in some rows; elsewhere it reads once, few, many or a size class.

V: TRBV6-4
J: TRBJ2-1
size: few
D: TRBD2
DNA: TGTGCCAGCAGTGCCGCGGATGAGCGGGAGGTGGACGAGCAGTTCTTC
CDR3: CASSAADEREVDEQFF

V: TRBV5-6
J: TRBJ1-2
size: NA
D: NA
DNA: TGTGCCAGCAGCTTGGAAGTGGCGGGGGACTATGGCTACACCTTC
CDR3: CASSLEVAGDYGYTF

V: TRBV15
J: TRBJ1-5
size: NA
D: NA
DNA: TGTGCCACCAGCGAGAGCAATCAGCCCCAGCATTTT
CDR3: CATSESNQPQHF

V: TRBV20-1
J: TRBJ2-1
size: NA
D: TRBD2
DNA: TGCAGTGCTAGTCTGGGCGGGAGGGGCAATGAGCAGTTCTTC
CDR3: CSASLGGRGNEQFF

V: TRBV7-6
J: TRBJ1-1
size: NA
D: NA
DNA: TGTGCCAGCAGCGATGCGCCGGGAAACTCCGCTGAAGCTTTCTTT
CDR3: CASSDAPGNSAEAFF

V: TRBV24-1
J: TRBJ2-1
size: NA
D: TRBD2
DNA: TGTGCCACCAGTGATTGGGGACTAGCGGAAACAAATGAGCAGTTCTTC
CDR3: CATSDWGLAETNEQFF

V: TRBV18
J: TRBJ2-6
size: few
D: TRBD1
DNA: TGTGCCAGCTCACCACGACAGGGCCATTCCTCTGGGGCCAACGTCCTGACTTTC
CDR3: CASSPRQGHSSGANVLTF

V: TRBV29-1
J: TRBJ2-3
size: NA
D: TRBD1
DNA: TGCAGCGCCGGACAGGCCACAGATACGCAGTATTTT
CDR3: CSAGQATDTQYF

V: TRBV15
J: TRBJ2-2
size: few
D: NA
DNA: TGTGCCACCAGTCCGACAGTTTCGGGGGTGATAGCCGGGGAGCTGTTTTTT
CDR3: CATSPTVSGVIAGELFF

V: TRBV24-1
J: TRBJ2-5
size: NA
D: NA
DNA: TGTGCCACCAGTGATTCCACCGAGGGTTTCCAAGAGACCCAGTACTTC
CDR3: CATSDSTEGFQETQYF

V: TRBV5-4
J: TRBJ2-1
size: NA
D: NA
DNA: TGTGCCAGCAGCTTGCAACGGGGGGCCCCTCAAGAGCAGTTCTTC
CDR3: CASSLQRGAPQEQFF

V: TRBV30
J: TRBJ1-3
size: NA
D: NA
DNA: TGTGCCTGGAGTAAAGGATCGGGGTTAGGAAACACCATATATTTT
CDR3: CAWSKGSGLGNTIYF

V: TRBV7-9
J: TRBJ2-1
size: NA
D: TRBD2
DNA: TGTGCCAGCAGCTCTGGGGAGGGGCACAATGAGCAGTTCTTC
CDR3: CASSSGEGHNEQFF

V: TRBV3-1/TRBV3-2
J: TRBJ1-6
size: NA
D: TRBD1
DNA: TGTGCCAGCAGCCAAGACAGGGGGAATTCACCCCTCCACTTT
CDR3: CASSQDRGNSPLHF

V: TRBV4-1
J: TRBJ2-7
size: NA
D: NA
DNA: TGCGCCAGCAGCCCCAGCGAGGACTATATTTCTAGCGAGCAGTACTTC
CDR3: CASSPSEDYISSEQYF

V: TRBV5-6
J: TRBJ2-1
size: NA
D: NA
DNA: TGTGCCAGCAGCTTGGCAAATGAGCAGTTCTTC
CDR3: CASSLANEQFF

V: TRBV7-9
J: TRBJ1-2
size: once
D: TRBD1
DNA: TGTGCCAGCAGCTTTACAGGGGCGGGCTATGGCTACACCTTC
CDR3: CASSFTGAGYGYTF

V: TRBV5-4
J: TRBJ2-3
size: few
D: TRBD2
DNA: TGTGCCAGCAGCTTGGATCGACTAGCGGGAGGGAGAAGAGATACGCAGTATTTT
CDR3: CASSLDRLAGGRRDTQYF

V: TRBV6-6
J: TRBJ1-4
size: once
D: NA
DNA: TGTGCCAGCAGTTACTCGACTGGTACCGAAAAACTGTTTTTT
CDR3: CASSYSTGTEKLFF

V: TRBV11-2
J: TRBJ2-2
size: NA
D: NA
DNA: TGTGCCAGCAGCGCAACATCTCCTAACACCGGGGAGCTGTTTTTT
CDR3: CASSATSPNTGELFF

V: TRBV27
J: TRBJ2-3
size: NA
D: NA
DNA: TGTGCCAGCAGCCTAACAGGAGCCACAGATACGCAGTATTTT
CDR3: CASSLTGATDTQYF

V: TRBV28
J: TRBJ2-7
size: NA
D: NA
DNA: TGTGCCAGCAGCTCCCGCCCCAGGTCAAACGAGCAGTACTTC
CDR3: CASSSRPRSNEQYF

V: TRBV6-5
J: TRBJ1-5
size: NA
D: TRBD1
DNA: TGTGCCACCGGGACAGGGGGTAATCAGCCCCAGCATTTT
CDR3: CATGTGGNQPQHF

V: TRBV5-1
J: TRBJ2-7
size: NA
D: NA
DNA: TGCGCCAGCAGCTTGGACCCCAGCTCCTACGAGCAGTACTTC
CDR3: CASSLDPSSYEQYF

V: TRBV6-5
J: TRBJ1-1
size: NA
D: NA
DNA: TGTGCCAGCAGTTACTCAGCCCCTTCCAACACTGAAGCTTTCTTT
CDR3: CASSYSAPSNTEAFF

V: TRBV7-3
J: TRBJ2-3
size: NA
D: NA
DNA: TGTGCCAGCAGCCGGGGCACAGGGCGCACAGATACGCAGTATTTT
CDR3: CASSRGTGRTDTQYF

V: TRBV5-1
J: TRBJ2-2
size: NA
D: NA
DNA: TGCGCCAGCACGAGGGTGGGCACCGGGGAGCTGTTTTTT
CDR3: CASTRVGTGELFF

V: TRBV27
J: TRBJ1-1
size: few
D: NA
DNA: TGTGCCAGCAGTAAGGGGGGGGGTACTGAAGCTTTCTTT
CDR3: CASSKGGGTEAFF

V: TRBV28
J: TRBJ2-5
size: NA
D: TRBD2
DNA: TGTGCCAGCAGTTTAACTAGCGGGGGCCAAGAGACCCAGTACTTC
CDR3: CASSLTSGGQETQYF